The next 29 T cell receptor beta chains were all read from a single sample in a study of T cell responses to AZD1222 COVID-19 vaccine. Assay: immunoSEQ multiplex PCR; the TCRdb copy retains only in-frame clones and omits some. Of around 70,000 clones in the sample, 86% were seen once. Sample: peripheral blood, taken on day 0 of AZD1222 vaccination. Source of these receptors: an adult in good health.

The chain recombines TRBV4-1 with TRBJ1-5; D may be TRBD1 (5 bases). The CDR3 has 16 residues. The germline V gene encodes CDR1 MGHRA and CDR2 YSYEKL. V was trimmed by 0 bases and J by 2 bases, leaving 11 bases between them. Written as DNA, the CDR3 is TGCGCCAGCAGCCAAGATTGGGGCGAAGGCAATCAGCCCCAGCATTTT. It specifies CASSQDWGEGNQPQHF.

This clone occurred a few times. CDR3 residues: CASSEPRTGATNEKLFF. The CDR3 DNA reads as TGTGCCAGCAGTGAACCCCGAACGGGGGCAACTAATGAAAAACTGTTTTTT. V is TRBV2 and J is TRBJ1-4; a weak D match, TRBD1 (5 bases). Germline V gene sequence: CDR1 SNHLY, CDR2 FYNNEI. This CDR3 is built from 17 residues. V lost 2 bases and J 0 bases, leaving 13 bases between the germline ends.

The V gene is TRBV28, the J gene TRBJ2-1, with D possibly TRBD2 on 6 matching bases. Trimming cost V 4 bases and J 9 bases, with 13 bases left between them. CDR1 and CDR2 (germline): MDHEN, SYDVKM. This CDR3 has 13 amino acids. CDR3 amino acids: CASSSGVVTEQFF. The CDR3 nucleotides are TGTGCCAGCAGTTCGGGGGTAGTGACTGAGCAGTTCTTC.

CDR3 amino acids: CSVEIGRYEQYF. The DNA for the CDR3 is TGCAGCGTTGAAATTGGGCGGTACGAGCAGTACTTC. The chain combines TRBV29-1 with TRBJ2-7; D not certain. The V gene's germline CDR1 is SQVTM and CDR2 ANQGSEA. CDR3 length: 12 residues. Trimming cost V 2 bases and J 4 bases, with 9 bases left between them.

V is TRBV10-1 and J is TRBJ1-4; D is perhaps TRBD1 (5 bases). The CDR3 consists of 16 residues. The germline V gene encodes CDR1 WNHNN and CDR2 SYGVQD (reference sequence). V was trimmed by 3 bases and J by 0 bases, leaving 11 bases between them. The CDR3 loop is CASSEGTLATNEKLFF. The DNA of the CDR3 is TGCGCCAGCAGTGAAGGGACCCTTGCAACTAATGAAAAACTGTTTTTT.

This chain connects TRBV5-1 to TRBJ2-7, with a possible D match to TRBD1 (6 bases). Deletions cut 0 bases from V and 5 bases from J, with 15 bases between. There are 15 residues in the CDR3. Germline V gives CDR1 SGHRS, CDR2 YFSETQ. The DNA for the CDR3 is TGCGCCAGCAGCTTGGGGGTCAGGGGTGCCAACGAGCAGTACTTC. Residues: CASSLGVRGANEQYF. Full variable domain (remainder filled in from reference TRBV5-1 and TRBJ2-7): KAGVTQTPRYLIKTRGQQVTLSCSPISGHRSVSWYQQTPGQGLQFLFEYFSETQRNKGNFPGRFSGRQFSNSRSEMNVSTLELGDSALYLCASSLGVRGANEQYFGPGTRLTVT.

This rearrangement joins TRBV5-1 to TRBJ1-6; maybe TRBD1 (5 bases). Germline CDR1 reads SGHRS; CDR2 reads YFSETQ. V lost 7 bases, J lost 0 bases, and 14 bases lay in between. The CDR3 is 16 residues long. The CDR3 protein is CASRISGSSYNSPLHF. The CDR3 nucleotides read TGCGCCAGCCGGATTTCAGGGAGCTCCTATAATTCACCCCTCCACTTT.

This chain connects TRBV29-1 to TRBJ1-2, with D perhaps matching TRBD1 (6 bases). CDR3 size: 14 residues. CDR1 is SQVTM and CDR2 is ANQGSEA in the germline V gene. Trimming stripped 6 bases from V and 0 bases from J, with 14 bases between. The DNA of the CDR3 is TGCAGCGTGAGGCCGGGACAAGCTAACTATGGCTACACCTTC. Amino acid sequence: CSVRPGQANYGYTF.

V and J are TRBV5-6 and TRBJ1-6; TRBD1 matches 8 bases. Germline-derived CDR1 and CDR2 are SGHDT and YYEEEE. CDR3 length: 15 amino acids. After removal of 3 bases from V and 10 bases from J, the junction contained 9 bases not matched to a gene. In DNA form, the CDR3 reads TGTGCCAGCAGCTACGGACAGGGTACGGTCTCACCCCTCCACTTT. Protein sequence: CASSYGQGTVSPLHF.

This clone was found once. The chain uses TRBV6-5 and TRBJ2-7; TRBD1 matches 11 bases. With V trimmed by 5 bases and J by 9 bases, 3 bases remained unmatched. Germline values: CDR1 MNHEY, CDR2 SVGAGI. The CDR3 consists of 12 residues. CDR3 DNA sequence: TGTGCCAGCAGTAGGACAGGGGGCGGGCAGTACTTC. The encoded protein is CASSRTGGGQYF.

J is TRBJ2-5 and V is TRBV24-1; D is unresolved. Looked up from germline, CDR1 is KGHDR and CDR2 is SFDVKD. Trimming shortened V by 0 bases and J by 5 bases, and 6 bases separated the two germline ends. This CDR3 is 13 amino acids long. The CDR3 region is CATSDLVVETQYF. The CDR3 bases are TGTGCCACCAGTGATTTGGTGGTGGAGACCCAGTACTTC.

This chain uses TRBV6-4 with TRBJ1-2; no firm D call. The V gene lost 2 bases and the J gene lost 4 bases, with 11 bases spanning the gap. Germline V lookup: CDR1 MRHNA, CDR2 SNTAGT. The CDR3 is 14 amino acids. The chain's CDR3 is CASSDDRGVYGYTF. CDR3 DNA: TGTGCCAGCAGTGACGATCGCGGAGTCTATGGCTACACCTTC.

This clone was seen just once. The J gene is TRBJ1-1, the V gene TRBV5-1, with D unresolved. The V and J ends lost 0 bases and 0 bases respectively, with 12 bases between them. From germline, CDR1 is SGHRS and CDR2 YFSETQ. The CDR3 has 16 residues. CDR3 nucleotide sequence: TGCGCCAGCAGCTTGGGCGGGGTGACTGTGAACACTGAAGCTTTCTTT. It yields the protein CASSLGGVTVNTEAFF.

This chain uses TRBV24-1 with TRBJ1-5, with D unclear. The CDR3 is made up of 14 amino acids. Germline loops: CDR1 KGHDR, CDR2 SFDVKD. V lost 0 bases and J 9 bases, leaving 11 bases between the germline ends. CDR3 amino acids: CATSDLTSSGPQHF. The CDR3 DNA reads TGTGCCACCAGTGATTTGACCTCAAGCGGGCCCCAGCATTTT.

The chain recombines TRBV18 with TRBJ1-1; 8 bases align to TRBD1. After removal of 1 base from V and 1 base from J, the junction contained 2 bases not matched to a gene. CDR1 and CDR2 from the germline V gene are KGHSH and LQKENI. This CDR3 contains 15 residues. The CDR3 DNA sequence: TGTGCCAGCTCACCACGTCAGGGGGCGAACACTGAAGCTTTCTTT. Translated: CASSPRQGANTEAFF.

The genes are TRBV6-5 and TRBJ2-7; tentative D call: TRBD1 (5 bases). The V end lost 6 bases, the J end lost 1 base, and 16 bases lay between the germline ends. The germline gives CDR1 MNHEY, CDR2 SVGAGI. The CDR3 consists of 15 residues. This CDR3 reads CASSAQATSSYEQYF. The CDR3 DNA reads TGTGCCAGCAGCGCACAGGCTACTTCATCCTACGAGCAGTACTTC.

This sequence joins TRBV19 and TRBJ2-1; 8 bases line up with TRBD2. The CDR3 is 15 amino acids. Trimming cost V 5 bases and J 4 bases; bases outside gene matches: 7. CDR1 and CDR2 (germline): LNHDA, SQIVND (reference sequence). The CDR3 loop reads CASSLLGLEYNEQFF. DNA for the CDR3: TGTGCCAGTAGTCTCTTGGGACTAGAGTACAATGAGCAGTTCTTC.

The chain recombines TRBV4-1 with TRBJ1-3; D gene uncertain. Germline V gives CDR1 MGHRA, CDR2 YSYEKL. CDR3 length: 15 residues. Trimming took 1 base from V and 4 from J, leaving 11 bases between them. The CDR3 loop reads CASSQVAIVGNTIYF. As DNA, the CDR3 is TGCGCCAGCAGCCAAGTGGCGATCGTAGGAAACACCATATATTTT.

The chain couples TRBV10-3 to TRBJ1-4, with 8 bases lining up with TRBD1. This CDR3 is built from 13 residues. Trimming cost V 4 bases and J 8 bases; bases outside gene matches: 3. Per germline, CDR1 ENHRY and CDR2 SYGVKD. The CDR3 loop reads CAISADREEKLFF. CDR3 DNA sequence: TGTGCCATCAGTGCGGACAGGGAGGAAAAACTGTTTTTT.

The chain recombines TRBV19 with TRBJ2-6, with 7 bases fitting TRBD1. This CDR3 has 13 residues. V lost 10 bases to trimming and J lost 2 bases; unmatched junction nucleotides: 2. Germline V gene data show CDR1 as LNHDA and CDR2 as SQIVND (reference sequence). The DNA for the CDR3 is TGTGCCACCGGGACAGCTGGGGCCAACGTCCTGACTTTC. Protein: CATGTAGANVLTF.

The chain links TRBV10-3 to TRBJ1-1; a possible D gene is TRBD1 (5 bases). CDR1 and CDR2 (germline): ENHRY, SYGVKD. The CDR3 loop spans 14 amino acids. V was trimmed by 3 bases and J by 3 bases, leaving 11 bases between them. This CDR3 reads CAISDSRADTEAFF. DNA for the CDR3: TGTGCCATCAGTGATTCCAGGGCTGACACTGAAGCTTTCTTT.

This clone was recorded a few times. The rearrangement links TRBV6-2 or TRBV6-3 to TRBJ2-7; D ambiguous. The CDR3 has 12 residues. The germline V gene encodes CDR1 MNHEY and CDR2 SVGEGT. With 2 bases removed from V and 7 bases from J, the gap between germline ends came to 9 bases. CDR3 loop: CASSYGAGEQYF. The CDR3 region has the DNA TGTGCCAGCAGTTACGGAGCAGGTGAGCAGTACTTC.

CDR3 in DNA: TGTGCCAGCAGTTACACGACGACAGGGGCGATTGCTGAAGCTTTCTTT. Residues: CASSYTTTGAIAEAFF. The J gene is TRBJ1-1, the V gene TRBV6-5; 8 nucleotides align to TRBD1. The CDR3 is 16 residues long. With V trimmed by 2 bases and J by 6 bases, 11 bases remained unmatched. Germline V lookup: CDR1 MNHEY, CDR2 SVGAGI.

The genes are TRBV5-1 and TRBJ1-4; 9 bases agree with TRBD1. Per germline, CDR1 SGHRS and CDR2 YFSETQ. V shed 4 bases, J shed 6 bases, and the junction held 4 bases outside the gene matches. The CDR3 length is 14 residues. CDR3 loop: CASSHRGRDEKLFF. The DNA of the CDR3 is TGCGCCAGCAGCCACAGGGGGCGCGATGAAAAACTGTTTTTT.

A single count supports this clone. This chain connects TRBV28 to TRBJ1-5, with D possibly TRBD1 on 5 matching bases. Per the germline V gene, CDR1 is MDHEN and CDR2 is SYDVKM. Deletions cut 6 bases from V and 0 bases from J, with 9 bases between. CDR3 length equals 14 residues. The CDR3, as DNA: TGTGCCAGCAGCCAGGGTCATAGCAATCAGCCCCAGCATTTT. It translates to CASSQGHSNQPQHF.

This chain uses TRBV4-1 with TRBJ2-2; TRBD1 aligns across 10 bases. Germline V gives CDR1 MGHRA, CDR2 YSYEKL. V was pared by 3 bases and J by 3 bases, with 7 bases of the junction left unmatched. The CDR3 runs to 17 residues. The CDR3 here is CASSQGQGPGDTGELFF. The CDR3 bases are TGCGCCAGCAGCCAGGGACAGGGGCCAGGGGACACCGGGGAGCTGTTTTTT.

This chain uses TRBV21-1 with TRBJ1-5; no check of the table's D call, TRBD1, against the DNA was made. TRBV21-1 is labeled a pseudogene. The CDR3 has 18 residues. CDR3 in amino acids: CASNLPGQGGWSNQPQHF. Here the CDR3 DNA reads TGTGCCAGCAACCTACCGGGACAGGGAGGTTGGAGCAATCAGCCCCAGCATTTT.

The count of this clone is one. The rearrangement joins TRBV19 to TRBJ1-6, with TRBD1 matching over 8 bases. The germline V gene encodes CDR1 LNHDA and CDR2 SQIVND (reference sequence). Losses at the gene ends were 3 bases for V and 8 bases for J; bases not matched to a gene: 6. The CDR3 has 15 amino acids. This chain's CDR3 is CASSISPGGDSPLHF. The CDR3 DNA is TGTGCCAGTAGTATCTCTCCAGGGGGCGATTCACCCCTCCACTTT.

Of note for this clone: The junction and the germline gene differ at one end; a read error may be behind it. CDR3 region: CASSSHPSGEHF. Here the CDR3 DNA reads TGTGCCAGCAGTTCCCACCCCTCAGGGGAGCACTTC. J is TRBJ2-7 and V is TRBV27; weak D call: TRBD1 (6 bases). This CDR3 contains 12 residues. Germline CDR1 is MNHEY and CDR2 is SMNVEV (reference sequence).